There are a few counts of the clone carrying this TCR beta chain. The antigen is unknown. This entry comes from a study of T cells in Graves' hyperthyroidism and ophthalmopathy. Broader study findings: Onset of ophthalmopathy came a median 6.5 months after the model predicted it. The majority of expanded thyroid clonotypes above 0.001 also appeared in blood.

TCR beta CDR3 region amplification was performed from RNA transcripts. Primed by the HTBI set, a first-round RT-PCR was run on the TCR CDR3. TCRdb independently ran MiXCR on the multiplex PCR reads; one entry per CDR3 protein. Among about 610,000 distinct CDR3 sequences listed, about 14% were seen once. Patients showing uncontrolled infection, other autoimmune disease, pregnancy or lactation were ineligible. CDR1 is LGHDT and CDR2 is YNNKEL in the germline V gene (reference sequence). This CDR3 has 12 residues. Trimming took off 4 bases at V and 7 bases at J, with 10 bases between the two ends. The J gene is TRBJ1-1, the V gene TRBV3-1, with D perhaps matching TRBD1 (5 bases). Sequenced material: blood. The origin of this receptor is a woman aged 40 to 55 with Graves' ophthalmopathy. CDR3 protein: CASSRDGVEAFF. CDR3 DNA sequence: TGTGCCAGCAGCCGGGACGGCGTTGAAGCTTTCTTT.